These 9 T cell receptor beta chains were all obtained from the same sample, sequenced in a study of CD8 T cells in Susac syndrome. Random hexamers were used to reverse transcribe roughly 0.45 to 1 ug of RNA. TCRdb redid the calling of the immunoSEQ multiplex PCR reads with MiXCR, one entry per CDR3 protein. The sample consists of 100,000 to 150,000 distinct CDR3 sequences, more than 90% of them appearing once. The source material was CD8+ T cells from PBMCs. Source of these receptors: a human donor with Susac syndrome.

The J gene is TRBJ2-5, the V gene TRBV24-1; weak D call: TRBD1 (5 bases). Trimming removed 4 bases from V and 2 bases from J, with 7 bases in between. The germline gives CDR1 KGHDR, CDR2 SFDVKD. CDR3 size: 13 residues. The CDR3 sequence is CATSEQGQETQYF. In DNA, the CDR3 is TGTGCCACCAGTGAGCAGGGTCAAGAGACCCAGTACTTC.

The J gene is TRBJ2-3, the V gene TRBV30; TRBD2 agrees at 7 bases. The trim removed 5 bases at V and 6 bases at J, leaving 11 bases unmatched. The CDR3 contains 14 residues. Germline CDR1 reads GTSNPN; CDR2 reads SVGIG (reference sequence). CDR3: CAWEGEGLFDTQYF. In nucleotides, the CDR3 is TGTGCCTGGGAAGGGGAGGGATTGTTCGATACGCAGTATTTT.

The chain couples TRBV27 to TRBJ1-1, with 12 bases lining up with TRBD1. This CDR3 spans 16 amino acids. V shed 5 bases, J shed 0 bases, and the junction held 4 bases outside the gene matches. Germline CDR1 is MNHEY and CDR2 is SMNVEV (reference sequence). CDR3: CASSPGTGGVNTEAFF. Here the CDR3 DNA reads TGTGCCAGCAGTCCCGGGACAGGGGGCGTGAACACTGAAGCTTTCTTT.

The chain combines TRBV2 with TRBJ2-5; 9 bases align to TRBD2. Germline V gene data show CDR1 as SNHLY and CDR2 as FYNNEI. The CDR3 has 13 residues. After removal of 9 bases from V and 5 bases from J, the junction contained 7 bases not matched to a gene. CDR3 nucleotide sequence: TGTGCCAGTTACGGACTAGCGCGGGAGACCCAGTACTTC. Translating it yields CASYGLARETQYF.

This rearrangement joins TRBV7-8 to TRBJ1-4; no clear D. V gave up 4 bases and J gave up 8 bases, with 11 bases separating them. Germline CDR1 is SGHVS and CDR2 is FQNEAQ. The CDR3 contains 13 residues. CDR3 DNA sequence: TGTGCCAGCAGCTCGGGCCCGAAGGAAAAACTGTTTTTT. It codes for CASSSGPKEKLFF.

The J gene is TRBJ2-1, the V gene TRBV29-1; D not resolved. The CDR3 contains 12 residues. Germline V gives CDR1 SQVTM, CDR2 ANQGSEA. V lost 4 bases to trimming and J lost 0 bases, with 4 bases between them. CDR3 region: CSVADSYNEQFF. The CDR3 DNA reads as TGCAGCGTTGCCGACTCCTACAATGAGCAGTTCTTC.

The rearrangement joins TRBV6-5 to TRBJ1-6, with a tentative D call TRBD1 (6 bases). Germline V CDR1 and CDR2: MNHEY, SVGAGI. Trimming pared 2 bases from V and 6 bases from J, leaving 8 bases between. This CDR3 contains 14 residues. DNA for the CDR3: TGTGCCAGCAGTTACGAACAGGGTAATTCACCCCTCCACTTT. Translated, it gives CASSYEQGNSPLHF.

The V call is TRBV6-5, the J call TRBJ2-5; D not resolved. Germline V CDR1 and CDR2: MNHEY, SVGAGI. V was shortened by 0 bases and J by 1 base, with 9 bases between the two germline ends. The CDR3 is 15 amino acids. The CDR3 loop reads CASSYSSAGQETQYF. Here the CDR3 DNA reads TGTGCCAGCAGTTACTCATCGGCAGGCCAAGAGACCCAGTACTTC.

The chain recombines TRBV12-3 or TRBV12-4 with TRBJ1-2, with unresolved D. The CDR3 covers 13 residues. Deletions cut 3 bases from V and 8 bases from J, with 13 bases between. CDR3 sequence reads: CASSLDEGSGYTF. CDR3 DNA sequence: TGTGCCAGCAGTTTGGACGAAGGGTCAGGCTACACCTTC.